These 4 T cell receptor beta chains were sequenced from one sample in a study of blood T cell repertoires in COVID-19. Repertoires were generated with immunoSEQ multiplex PCR, while TCRdb's copy carries only in-frame clones and drops some. The sample includes around 170,000 clones, 88% of them seen just once. The sample was PBMCs or T cells enriched from blood (not recorded which). Every receptor here comes from a woman under 30 who had recovered from COVID-19.

This rearrangement joins TRBV7-2 to TRBJ1-1; TRBD1 aligns across 9 bases. This CDR3 has 19 amino acids. Germline CDR1 SGHTA, CDR2 FQGNSA. V trimming: 5 bases; J trimming: 5 bases; junction bases outside the gene matches: 21. CDR3 loop: CASSLYPPGQGASGTEAFF. The CDR3 bases are TGTGCCAGCAGCCTATACCCTCCGGGACAGGGCGCCTCGGGGACTGAAGCTTTCTTT.

The J gene is TRBJ1-3, the V gene TRBV29-1; D unclear. The CDR3 is 15 amino acids. V gave up 6 bases and J gave up 0 bases, with 15 bases separating them. Germline V gene data show CDR1 as SQVTM and CDR2 as ANQGSEA. CDR3 amino acids: CSVLLDGSSGNTIYF. DNA of the CDR3: TGCAGCGTGCTATTGGACGGGAGCTCTGGAAACACCATATATTTT. Drawing the rest from reference TRBV29-1 and TRBJ1-3, the complete variable domain is SAVISQKPSRDICQRGTSLTIQCQVDSQVTMMFWYRQQPGQSLTLIATANQGSEATYESGFVIDKFPISRPNLTFSTLTVSNMSPEDSSIYLCSVLLDGSSGNTIYFGEGSWLTVV.

The V and J genes are TRBV5-1 and TRBJ2-1; D might be TRBD2 (5 bases). Trimming cost V 6 bases and J 6 bases, with 13 bases left between them. Looked up from germline, CDR1 is SGHRS and CDR2 is YFSETQ. This CDR3 is built from 13 residues. DNA of the CDR3: TGCGCCAGCACCGCGACTACCTTCAATGAGCAGTTCTTC. It translates to CASTATTFNEQFF.

V gene TRBV5-1 combines with J gene TRBJ1-1; weak D call: TRBD1 (5 bases). The V and J ends lost 1 base and 3 bases respectively, with 10 bases between them. There are 14 residues in the CDR3. CDR1 is SGHRS and CDR2 is YFSETQ in the germline V gene. This CDR3 reads CASSLIQGDTEAFF. For the CDR3, the DNA is TGCGCCAGCAGCTTGATCCAGGGTGACACTGAAGCTTTCTTT.